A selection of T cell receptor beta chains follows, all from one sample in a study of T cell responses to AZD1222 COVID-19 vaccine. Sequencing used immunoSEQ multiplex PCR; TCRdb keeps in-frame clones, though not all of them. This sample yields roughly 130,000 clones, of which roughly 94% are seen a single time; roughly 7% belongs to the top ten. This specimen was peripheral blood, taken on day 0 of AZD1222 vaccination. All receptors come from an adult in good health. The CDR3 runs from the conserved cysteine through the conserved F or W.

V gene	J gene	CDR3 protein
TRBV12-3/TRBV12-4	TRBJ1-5	CASSWDSNQPQHF
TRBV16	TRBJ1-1	CASTSQVALNTEAFF
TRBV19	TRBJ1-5	CASTPGTGGGGSNQPQHF
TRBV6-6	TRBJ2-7	CASSTRTGTYEQYF
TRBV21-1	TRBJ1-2	CASSKGRPPGYGYTF
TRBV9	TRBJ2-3	CASSRTGGTDTQYF
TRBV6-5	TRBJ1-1	CASSYWGGEAFF
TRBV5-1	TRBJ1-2	CASSLASSRANYGYTF
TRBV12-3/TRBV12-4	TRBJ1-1	CASGVHRAEAFF
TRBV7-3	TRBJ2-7	CASSPGLAGDSYEQYF
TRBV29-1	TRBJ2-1	CSVELTGKMQFF
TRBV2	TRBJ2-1	CASMGTALYNEQFF
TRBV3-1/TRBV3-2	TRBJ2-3	CASSQDGSKGYTDTQYF
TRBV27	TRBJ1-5	CASSPTPRGKQPQHF
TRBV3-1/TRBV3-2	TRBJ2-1	CASSHATSAGTYNEQFF
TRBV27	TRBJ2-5	CASRPLSSYQETQYF
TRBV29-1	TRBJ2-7	CSVDGDRGRNEQYF
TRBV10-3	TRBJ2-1	CAISEGPLAGASNEQFF
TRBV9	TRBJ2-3	CASSVVSGRTDTQYF
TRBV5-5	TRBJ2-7	CASSTGQGRASEQYF
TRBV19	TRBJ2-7	CASSPAGPPNGYYEQYF
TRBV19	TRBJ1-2	CASSTQQGWSYGYTF
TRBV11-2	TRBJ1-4	CASRSVRGGEKLFF
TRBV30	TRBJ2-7	CAWSAGGVYEQYF
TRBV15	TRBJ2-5	CATRDLTGVQETQYF
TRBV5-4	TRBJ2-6	CASSLNQGARGANVLTF
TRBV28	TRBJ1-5	CASSSGNQPQHF
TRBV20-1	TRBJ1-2	CSASGQHQNYGYTF
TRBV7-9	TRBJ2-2	CASSFRPAGELFF
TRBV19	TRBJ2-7	CASSIRQGYPYEQYF
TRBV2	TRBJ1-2	CASSERGATNYGYTF
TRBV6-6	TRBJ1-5	CASSYSRGDGQPQHF
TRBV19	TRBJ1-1	CASSISGRPMNTEAFF
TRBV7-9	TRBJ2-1	CASRAPGGKIYNEQFF
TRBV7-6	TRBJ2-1	CASSSRTSGRSYEQFF
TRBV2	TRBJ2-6	CASSLTGLTGANVLTF
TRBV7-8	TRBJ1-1	CASSFWGNEAFF
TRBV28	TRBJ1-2	CASRLPRAGAGGYTF
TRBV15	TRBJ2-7	CATSGRASGYEQYF
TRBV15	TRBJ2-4	CATSRDRGRLNIQYF
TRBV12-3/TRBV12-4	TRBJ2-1	CASTWDQINEQFF
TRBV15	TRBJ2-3	CATSRGGGSTDTQYF
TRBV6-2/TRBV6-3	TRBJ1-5	CASSYGQVNNQPQHF
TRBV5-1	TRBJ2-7	CASSSTSGSHEQYF
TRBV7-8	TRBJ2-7	CASSRQAGYEQYF
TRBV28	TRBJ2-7	CASSLGQQYF
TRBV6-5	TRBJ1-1	CASSYSKLNTEAFF
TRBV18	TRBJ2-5	CASSPFAGPSAGQETQYF
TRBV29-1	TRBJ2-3	CSVEDRLGPTSTDTQYF
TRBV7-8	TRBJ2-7	CASSLARLAGGGYEQYF
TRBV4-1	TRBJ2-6	CASSPPGRARSSGANVLTF
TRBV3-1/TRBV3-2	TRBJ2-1	CASSHSSGRYNEQFF
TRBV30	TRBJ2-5	CAWRVGVEAPQYF
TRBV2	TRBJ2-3	CASSESLAIDTQYF
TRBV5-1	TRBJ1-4	CASSLTVTNEKLFF
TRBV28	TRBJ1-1	CASTGTVGAFF
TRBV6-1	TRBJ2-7	CASSEGTSWYEQYF
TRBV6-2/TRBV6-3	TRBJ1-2	CASSSPPPQEAGGYTF